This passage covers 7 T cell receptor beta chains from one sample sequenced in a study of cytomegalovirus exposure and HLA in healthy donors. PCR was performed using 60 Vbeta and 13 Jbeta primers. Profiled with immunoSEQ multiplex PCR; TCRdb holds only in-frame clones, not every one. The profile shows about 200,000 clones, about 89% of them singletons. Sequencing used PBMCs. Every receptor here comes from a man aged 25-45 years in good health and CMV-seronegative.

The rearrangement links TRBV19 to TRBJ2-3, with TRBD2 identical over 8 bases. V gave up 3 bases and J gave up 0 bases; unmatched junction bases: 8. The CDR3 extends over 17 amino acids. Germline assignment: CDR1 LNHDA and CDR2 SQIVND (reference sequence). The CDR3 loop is CASSMLRGAPSTDTQYF. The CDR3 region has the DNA TGTGCCAGTAGTATGTTGCGGGGGGCCCCTAGCACAGATACGCAGTATTTT.

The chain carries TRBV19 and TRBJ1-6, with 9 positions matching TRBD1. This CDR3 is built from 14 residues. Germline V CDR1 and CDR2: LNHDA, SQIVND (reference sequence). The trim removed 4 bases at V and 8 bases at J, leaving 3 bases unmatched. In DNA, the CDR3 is TGTGCCAGTAGTAGGGACAGGGTGGATTCACCCCTCCACTTT. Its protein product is CASSRDRVDSPLHF.

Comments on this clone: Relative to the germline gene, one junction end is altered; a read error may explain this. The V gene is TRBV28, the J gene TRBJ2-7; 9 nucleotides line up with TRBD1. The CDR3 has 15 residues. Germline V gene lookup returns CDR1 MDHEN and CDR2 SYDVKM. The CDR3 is CASNSAGTGSWEQHF. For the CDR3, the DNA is TGTGCCAGCAACTCCGCCGGGACAGGGTCTTGGGAGCAGCACTTC.

CDR3 nucleotides: TGTGCCTGGAGTTCAGGGACTAGCGGGCTATACAATGAGCAGTTCTTC. Translated, it gives CAWSSGTSGLYNEQFF. V and J are TRBV30 and TRBJ2-1, with 12 bases that match TRBD2. Trimming took 2 bases from V and 4 from J; bases not matched to a gene: 6. The CDR3 totals 16 residues. Germline CDR1 and CDR2: GTSNPN and SVGIG (reference sequence).

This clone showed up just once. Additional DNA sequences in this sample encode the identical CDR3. Here the CDR3 reads CASSPPGQGAYEQYF. The CDR3 bases are TGTGCCAGCTCACCACCGGGTCAGGGGGCCTACGAGCAGTACTTC. The rearrangement joins TRBV18 to TRBJ2-7; 7 nucleotides match TRBD1. This CDR3 region has 15 residues. Losses at the gene ends were 0 bases for V and 2 bases for J; bases not matched to a gene: 4. CDR1 KGHSH and CDR2 LQKENI come from the germline V gene.

The CDR3 DNA reads as TGTGCCAGCAGCTTAGCGGGGACAGGGAGGCTTCAGCCCCAGCATTTT. This encodes CASSLAGTGRLQPQHF. The chain links TRBV7-9 to TRBJ1-5, with 9 nucleotides matching TRBD1. The CDR3 covers 16 residues. The junction had 6 bases not matched to a gene; V was cut back by 0 bases and J by 6 bases. Germline CDR1 reads SEHNR; CDR2 reads FQNEAQ (reference sequence).

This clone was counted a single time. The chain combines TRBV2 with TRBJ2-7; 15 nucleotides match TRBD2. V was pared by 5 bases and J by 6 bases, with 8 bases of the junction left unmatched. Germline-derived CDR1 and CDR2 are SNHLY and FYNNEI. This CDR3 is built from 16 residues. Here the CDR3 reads CASSRGLAGGPPEQYF. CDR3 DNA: TGTGCCAGCAGTCGCGGACTAGCGGGAGGGCCCCCCGAGCAGTACTTC.